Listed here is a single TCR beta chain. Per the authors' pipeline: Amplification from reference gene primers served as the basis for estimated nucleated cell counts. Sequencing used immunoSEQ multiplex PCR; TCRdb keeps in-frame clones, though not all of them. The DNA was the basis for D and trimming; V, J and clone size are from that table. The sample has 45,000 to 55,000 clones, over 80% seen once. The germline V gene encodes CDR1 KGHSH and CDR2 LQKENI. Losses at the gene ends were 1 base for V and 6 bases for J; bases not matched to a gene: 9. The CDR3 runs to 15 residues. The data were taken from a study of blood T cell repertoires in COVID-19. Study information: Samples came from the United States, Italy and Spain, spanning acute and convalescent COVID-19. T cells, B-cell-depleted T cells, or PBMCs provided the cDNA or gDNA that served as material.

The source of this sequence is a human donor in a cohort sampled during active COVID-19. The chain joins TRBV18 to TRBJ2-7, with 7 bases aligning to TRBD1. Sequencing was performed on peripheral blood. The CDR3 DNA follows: TGTGCCAGCTCACCACTTATCGGACAGGCCACCGAGCAGTACTTC. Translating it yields CASSPLIGQATEQYF.